This T cell receptor beta chain was identified in a study of PD-1 blockade in classical Hodgkin lymphoma. Only in-frame clones appear in the TCRdb table, and some are missing; sequencing was by immunoSEQ multiplex PCR. The sample lists roughly 19,000 clones, 65% to 85% occurring once. The study, taken as a whole, reports: When nivolumab was started under 1 year after ASCT, patients were excluded.

This CDR3 is 17 amino acids long. Germline lookup yields CDR1 PRHDT and CDR2 FYEKMQ (reference sequence). The V end lost 5 bases, the J end lost 1 base, and 18 bases lay between the germline ends. In its sample, this clone was seen a few times. Its antigen remains unidentified. Autologous stem cell transplantation was followed by relapse in every patient, and brentuximab vedotin exposure varied. The V and J genes are TRBV13 and TRBJ2-1; a weak D match, TRBD2 (5 bases). The sequencing used peripheral blood mononuclear cells (PBMCs), collected at baseline. The source of this sequence is a human donor with classical Hodgkin lymphoma. This CDR3 is CASSLGGREGSYNEQFF. Written as DNA, the CDR3 is TGTGCCAGCAGCCTCGGAGGAAGGGAAGGGTCCTACAATGAGCAGTTCTTC.